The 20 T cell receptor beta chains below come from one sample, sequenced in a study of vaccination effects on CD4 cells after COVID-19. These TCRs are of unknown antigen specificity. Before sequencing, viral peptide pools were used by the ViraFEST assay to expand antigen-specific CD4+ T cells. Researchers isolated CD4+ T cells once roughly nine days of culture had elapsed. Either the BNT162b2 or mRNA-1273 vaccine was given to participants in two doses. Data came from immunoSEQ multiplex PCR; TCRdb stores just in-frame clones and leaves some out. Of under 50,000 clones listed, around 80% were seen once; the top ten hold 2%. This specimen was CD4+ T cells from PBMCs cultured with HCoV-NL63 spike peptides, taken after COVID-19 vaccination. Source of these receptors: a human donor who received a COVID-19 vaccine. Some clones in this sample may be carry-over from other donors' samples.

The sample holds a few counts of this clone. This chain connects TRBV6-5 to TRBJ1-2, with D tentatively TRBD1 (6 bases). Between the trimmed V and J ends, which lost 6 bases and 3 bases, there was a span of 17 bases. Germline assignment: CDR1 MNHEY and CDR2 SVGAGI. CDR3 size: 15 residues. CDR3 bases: TGTGCCAGCAGGGGGGGGGCAGGAAGAGACTATGGCTACACCTTC. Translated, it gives CASRGGAGRDYGYTF.

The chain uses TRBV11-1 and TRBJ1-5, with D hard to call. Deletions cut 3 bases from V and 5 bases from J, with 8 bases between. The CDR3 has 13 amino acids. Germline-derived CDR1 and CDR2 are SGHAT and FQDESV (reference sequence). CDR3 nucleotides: TGTGCCAGCAGCTTTTCATACGATCAGCCCCAGCATTTT. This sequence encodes CASSFSYDQPQHF.

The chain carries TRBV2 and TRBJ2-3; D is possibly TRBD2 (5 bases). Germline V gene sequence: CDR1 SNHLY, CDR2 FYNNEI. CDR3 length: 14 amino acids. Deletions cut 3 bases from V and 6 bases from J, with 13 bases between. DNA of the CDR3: TGTGCCAGCAGTGAGGATCGACCGGGGGATACGCAGTATTTT. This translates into CASSEDRPGDTQYF.

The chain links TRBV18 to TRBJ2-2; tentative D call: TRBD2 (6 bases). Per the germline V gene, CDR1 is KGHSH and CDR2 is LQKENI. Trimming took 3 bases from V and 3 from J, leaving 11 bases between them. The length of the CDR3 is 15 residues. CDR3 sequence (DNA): TGTGCCAGCTCACCGGGGCGGGGAGACACCGGGGAGCTGTTTTTT. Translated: CASSPGRGDTGELFF.

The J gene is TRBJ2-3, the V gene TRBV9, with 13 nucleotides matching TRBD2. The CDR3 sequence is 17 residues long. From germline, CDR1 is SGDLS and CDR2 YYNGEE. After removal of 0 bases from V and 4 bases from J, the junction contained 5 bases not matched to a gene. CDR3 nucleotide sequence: TGTGCCAGCAGCGTAGCCCCGACTAGCGGGGGGTCAGATACGCAGTATTTT. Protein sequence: CASSVAPTSGGSDTQYF. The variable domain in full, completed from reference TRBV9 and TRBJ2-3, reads DSGVTQTPKHLITATGQRVTLRCSPRSGDLSVYWYQQSLDQGLQFLIQYYNGEERAKGNILERFSAQQFPDLHSELNLSSLELGDSALYFCASSVAPTSGGSDTQYFGPGTRLTVL.

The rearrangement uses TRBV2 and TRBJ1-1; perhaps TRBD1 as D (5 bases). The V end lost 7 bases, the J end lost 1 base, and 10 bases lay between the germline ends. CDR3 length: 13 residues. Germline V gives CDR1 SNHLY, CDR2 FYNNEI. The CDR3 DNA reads TGTGCCAGCACGGGCGACAGGAACACTGAAGCTTTCTTT. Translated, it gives CASTGDRNTEAFF.

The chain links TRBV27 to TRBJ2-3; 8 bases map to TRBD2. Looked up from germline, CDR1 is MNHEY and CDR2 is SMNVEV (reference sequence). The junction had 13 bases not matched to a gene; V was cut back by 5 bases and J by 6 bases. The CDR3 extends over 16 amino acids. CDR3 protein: CASSPPLAGGRDTQYF. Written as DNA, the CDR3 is TGTGCCAGCAGTCCCCCGTTGGCGGGGGGCCGGGATACGCAGTATTTT.

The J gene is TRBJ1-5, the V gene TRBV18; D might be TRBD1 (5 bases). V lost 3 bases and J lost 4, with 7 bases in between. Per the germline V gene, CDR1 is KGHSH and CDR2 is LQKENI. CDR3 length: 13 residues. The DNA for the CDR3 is TGTGCCAGCTCACCGGGGCAAAATCAGCCCCAGCATTTT. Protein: CASSPGQNQPQHF.

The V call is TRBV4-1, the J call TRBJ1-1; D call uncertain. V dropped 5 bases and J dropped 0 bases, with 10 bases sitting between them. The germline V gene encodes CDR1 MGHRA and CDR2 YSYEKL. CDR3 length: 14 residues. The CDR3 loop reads CASSSYGVNTEAFF. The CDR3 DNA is TGCGCCAGCAGCTCCTACGGGGTGAACACTGAAGCTTTCTTT.

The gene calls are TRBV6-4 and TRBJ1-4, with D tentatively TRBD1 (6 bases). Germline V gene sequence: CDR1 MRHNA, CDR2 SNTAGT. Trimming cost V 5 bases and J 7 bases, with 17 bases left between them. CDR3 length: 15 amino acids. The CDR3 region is CASSPSGQPGEKLFF. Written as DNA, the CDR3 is TGTGCCAGCAGTCCTTCCGGACAGCCTGGTGAAAAACTGTTTTTT.

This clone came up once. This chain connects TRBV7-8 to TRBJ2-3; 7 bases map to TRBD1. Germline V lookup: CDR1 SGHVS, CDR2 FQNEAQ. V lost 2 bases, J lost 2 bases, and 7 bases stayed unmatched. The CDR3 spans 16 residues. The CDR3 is CASSLRDRDITDTQYF. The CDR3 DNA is TGTGCCAGCAGCTTAAGGGACAGAGACATCACAGATACGCAGTATTTT.

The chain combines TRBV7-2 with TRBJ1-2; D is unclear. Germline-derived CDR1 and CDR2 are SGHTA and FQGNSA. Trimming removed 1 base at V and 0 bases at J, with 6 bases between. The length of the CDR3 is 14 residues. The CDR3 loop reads CASSLGPSNYGYTF. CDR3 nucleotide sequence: TGTGCCAGCAGCTTAGGTCCCTCTAACTATGGCTACACCTTC.

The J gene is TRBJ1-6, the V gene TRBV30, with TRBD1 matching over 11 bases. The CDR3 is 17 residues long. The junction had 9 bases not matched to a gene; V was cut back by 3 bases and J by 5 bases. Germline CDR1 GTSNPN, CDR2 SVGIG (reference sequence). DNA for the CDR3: TGTGCCTGGAGCGCTGGGACAGGGGGGTCTAATAATTCACCCCTCCACTTT. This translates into CAWSAGTGGSNNSPLHF.

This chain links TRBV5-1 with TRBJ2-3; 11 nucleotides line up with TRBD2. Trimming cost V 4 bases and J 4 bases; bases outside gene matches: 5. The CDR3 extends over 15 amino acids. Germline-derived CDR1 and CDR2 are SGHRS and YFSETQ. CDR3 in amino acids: CASSLGTSGPDTQYF. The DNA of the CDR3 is TGCGCCAGCAGCCTGGGGACTAGCGGACCAGATACGCAGTATTTT. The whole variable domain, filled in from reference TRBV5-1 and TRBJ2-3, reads KAGVTQTPRYLIKTRGQQVTLSCSPISGHRSVSWYQQTPGQGLQFLFEYFSETQRNKGNFPGRFSGRQFSNSRSEMNVSTLELGDSALYLCASSLGTSGPDTQYFGPGTRLTVL.

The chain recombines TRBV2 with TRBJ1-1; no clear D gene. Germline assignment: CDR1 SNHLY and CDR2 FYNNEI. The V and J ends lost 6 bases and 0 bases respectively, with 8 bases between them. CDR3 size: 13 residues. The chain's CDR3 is CASRNYMNTEAFF. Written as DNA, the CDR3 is TGTGCCAGCAGGAACTACATGAACACTGAAGCTTTCTTT.

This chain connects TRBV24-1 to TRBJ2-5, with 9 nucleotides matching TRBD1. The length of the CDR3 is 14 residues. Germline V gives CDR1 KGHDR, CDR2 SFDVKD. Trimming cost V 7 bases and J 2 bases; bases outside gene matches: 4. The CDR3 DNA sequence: TGTGCCACCAGGGGACAGGGACCGCAAGAGACCCAGTACTTC. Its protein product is CATRGQGPQETQYF.

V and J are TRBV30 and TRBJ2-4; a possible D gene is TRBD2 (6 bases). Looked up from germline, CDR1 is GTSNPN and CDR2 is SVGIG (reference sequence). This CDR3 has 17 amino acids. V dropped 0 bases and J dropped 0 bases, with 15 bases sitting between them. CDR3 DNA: TGTGCCTGGAGTGTACTTGACGGGGGAAAAGCCAAAAACATTCAGTACTTC. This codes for CAWSVLDGGKAKNIQYF. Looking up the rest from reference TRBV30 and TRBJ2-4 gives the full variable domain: SQTIHQWPATLVQPVGSPLSLECTVEGTSNPNLYWYRQAAGRGLQLLFYSVGIGQISSEVPQNLSASRPQDRQFILSSKKLLLSDSGFYLCAWSVLDGGKAKNIQYFGAGTRLSVL.

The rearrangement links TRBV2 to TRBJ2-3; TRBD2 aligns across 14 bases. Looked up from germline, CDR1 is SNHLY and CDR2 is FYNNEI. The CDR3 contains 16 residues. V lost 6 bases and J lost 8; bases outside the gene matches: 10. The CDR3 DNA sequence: TGTGCCAGCAGCCCGACTAGCGGGGGGGGAAAGGGTACGCAGTATTTT. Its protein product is CASSPTSGGGKGTQYF.

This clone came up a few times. The CDR3 region has the DNA TGTGCCAGCAGCCGTCCAGGAGGGGATTCCTACAATGAGCAGTTCTTC. It specifies CASSRPGGDSYNEQFF. The rearrangement links TRBV9 to TRBJ2-1; D possibly corresponds to TRBD2 (6 bases). Germline loops: CDR1 SGDLS, CDR2 YYNGEE. V lost 4 bases and J 1 base, leaving 15 bases between the germline ends. This CDR3 is 16 amino acids long.

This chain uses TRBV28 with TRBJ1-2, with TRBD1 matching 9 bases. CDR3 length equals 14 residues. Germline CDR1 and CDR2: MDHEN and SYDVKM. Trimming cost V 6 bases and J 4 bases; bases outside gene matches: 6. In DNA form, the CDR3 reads TGTGCCAGCAGGCGTGACAGGGGGGGCTATGGCTACACCTTC. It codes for CASRRDRGGYGYTF.